Listed below are T cell receptor beta chains from one sample, sequenced in a study of regulatory T cells. Data came from immunoSEQ multiplex PCR; TCRdb stores just in-frame clones and leaves some out. This repertoire shows under 45,000 clones, around 89% found once; its top ten account for more than 2%. The specimen sequenced was conventional CD4+ T cells sorted from blood. These receptors were taken from a person aged 18-35 years with CD3G deficiency. Both conserved end residues are part of each CDR3. The order of the fields is J gene, D gene, clone size, V gene, CDR3 DNA, CDR3 protein. A D gene is named only where the DNA matches it firmly. Size tells how often a clone was seen (once, few, many) or the class of an expanded clone, and some rows leave it out.

>TRBJ1-1|NA|NA|TRBV5-1
TGCGCCAGCCGACTGTGGGTTGACACTGAAGCTTTCTTT
CASRLWVDTEAFF
>TRBJ2-3|TRBD1|NA|TRBV28
TGTGCCAGCAGTTCGGGGGGACAGGGAGCAGATACGCAGTATTTT
CASSSGGQGADTQYF
>TRBJ2-7|TRBD2|few|TRBV6-1
TGTGCCAGCTCGCCACTAGCGAAGAACGAGCAGTACTTC
CASSPLAKNEQYF
>TRBJ2-7|TRBD1|NA|TRBV10-3
TGTGCCATCAGCCAGGACAGGGTCGGGTACGAGCAGTACTTC
CAISQDRVGYEQYF
>TRBJ2-4|NA|NA|TRBV27
TGTGCCAGCAGTTCCCTTGGGCCTCAAATTCAGTACTTC
CASSSLGPQIQYF
>TRBJ2-1|NA|NA|TRBV20-1
TGCAGTGCTAGAGAGGTGAATGAGCAGTTCTTC
CSAREVNEQFF
>TRBJ1-4|NA|NA|TRBV28
TGTGCCAGCAGTTCACCGGCCGCGGGGAGTGAAAAACTGTTTTTT
CASSSPAAGSEKLFF
>TRBJ2-6|NA|NA|TRBV28
TGTGCCAGCAGTTATAGGGCCTTTGGGGCCAACGTCCTGACTTTC
CASSYRAFGANVLTF
>TRBJ2-1|TRBD2|NA|TRBV7-8
TGTGCCAGCAGTTCCTCGGGGGGGCCATACAATGAGCAGTTCTTC
CASSSSGGPYNEQFF
>TRBJ2-2|NA|NA|TRBV6-1
TGTGCCAGCCGCCAGGAGGGCAGAGTCACCGGGGAGCTGTTTTTT
CASRQEGRVTGELFF
>TRBJ1-2|NA|NA|TRBV6-1
TGTGCCAGCAGGCCTACAGCAAACTATGGCTACACCTTC
CASRPTANYGYTF
>TRBJ2-3|NA|NA|TRBV5-1
TGCGCCAGCAGCTCTCAGGGTACAGATACGCAGTATTTT
CASSSQGTDTQYF
>TRBJ2-1|TRBD2|NA|TRBV28
TGTGCCAGCAGTCCCCGGACTAGCGGGGTCGGTGAGCAGTTCTTC
CASSPRTSGVGEQFF
>TRBJ2-1|TRBD2|NA|TRBV19
TGTGCCAGTAGTTTCCACGGACTAGCGGGAGGGGCCGAGCAGTTCTTC
CASSFHGLAGGAEQFF
>TRBJ2-3|TRBD2|NA|TRBV5-1
TGCGCCAGCAGCTTGGGACTAGCGGGAGTGGGCACAGATACGCAGTATTTT
CASSLGLAGVGTDTQYF
>TRBJ1-3|TRBD1|NA|TRBV4-1
TGCGCCAGCAGCCAAGCTCGGGACAGCAGCACTGGAAACACCATATATTTT
CASSQARDSSTGNTIYF
>TRBJ2-3|TRBD2|NA|TRBV5-1
TGCGCCAGCAGCTTGGGGCGGGGAGCGGGGGCCACAGATACGCAGTATTTT
CASSLGRGAGATDTQYF
>TRBJ1-2|NA|NA|TRBV10-2
TGCGCCAGCAGCGCCGGGGGCAACTATGGCTACACCTTC
CASSAGGNYGYTF
>TRBJ2-3|TRBD2|NA|TRBV5-1
TGCGCCAGCAGCCTACATCTAGCGGGAGGGCGTACAGATACGCAGTATTTT
CASSLHLAGGRTDTQYF